This TCR beta chain was found in a study of CD8+CD57+ T cells in acquired aplastic anemia. TCR beta VDJ and CDR3 profiles were obtained from a genomic DNA template. TCRdb re-called the reads through MiXCR, storing one row per CDR3 protein. Seen here are 250,000 to 350,000 distinct CDR3 sequences, under 60% observed once, and the top ten hold under 1.5%. Patients picked for sequencing had shown CD8+CD57+ cell expansion detected by flow cytometry. The study sampled blood from patients who had received no therapy. Study outcomes and limitations: The number of CD8+ CDR3 sequences shared by patients and controls was 25 to 35.

For this clonotype: No antigen is known for it.

The clonotype was recovered from a human donor with aplastic anemia. Material: sorted CD4+, CD8+, or CD8+CD57+ T cells (not recorded which) from PBMCs.

The CDR3: CASSEQGVGQETQYF. The CDR3 bases are TGTGCCAGCAGCGAACAGGGTGTGGGGCAAGAGACCCAGTACTTC. The chain combines TRBV9 with TRBJ2-5; D is possibly TRBD1 (6 bases). Germline CDR1 SGDLS, CDR2 YYNGEE. With 3 bases removed from V and 2 bases from J, the gap between germline ends came to 14 bases. This CDR3 has 15 amino acids.